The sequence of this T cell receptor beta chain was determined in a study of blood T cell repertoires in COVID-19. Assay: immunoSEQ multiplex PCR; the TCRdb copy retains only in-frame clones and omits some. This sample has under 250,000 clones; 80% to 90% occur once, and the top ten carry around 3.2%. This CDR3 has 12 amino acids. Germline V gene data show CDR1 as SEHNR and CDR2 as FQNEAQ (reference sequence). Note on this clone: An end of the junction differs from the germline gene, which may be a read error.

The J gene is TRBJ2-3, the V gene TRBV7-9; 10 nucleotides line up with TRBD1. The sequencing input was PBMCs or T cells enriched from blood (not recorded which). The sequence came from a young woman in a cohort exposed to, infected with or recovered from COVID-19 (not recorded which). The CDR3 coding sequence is TGTGCCAGCAGCATTTCGACAGGGGGCTATCATTTT. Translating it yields CASSISTGGYHF.